This is a list of T cell receptor beta chains from one sample in a study of T cell responses to AZD1222 COVID-19 vaccine. The protocol was immunoSEQ multiplex PCR, while the TCRdb copy is restricted to in-frame clones and leaves out a portion. The sample lists 68,000 or so clones; 60% to 85% were seen once. The sample consisted of peripheral blood, taken on day 0 of AZD1222 vaccination. These receptor sequences come from an adult in good health. Both conserved end residues are part of each CDR3. A D gene is named only where the DNA matches it firmly. Some rows have no size entry. The others give once, few or many, or a class for an expanded clone.

CDR3 protein	CDR3 DNA	clone size	D gene	J gene	V gene
CASSVGQADTIYF	TGTGCCAGCAGCGTAGGACAGGCAGACACCATATATTTT	NA	NA	TRBJ1-3	TRBV9
CASSQSGGIRDTQYF	TGTGCCAGCAGCCAAAGCGGCGGGATTAGGGATACGCAGTATTTT	NA	NA	TRBJ2-3	TRBV3-1/TRBV3-2
CASSHQGEQFF	TGTGCCAGCAGCCACCAGGGGGAGCAGTTCTTC	NA	NA	TRBJ2-1	TRBV9
CASSHPQAGSTDTQYF	TGCGCCAGCAGCCACCCCCAGGCGGGGAGCACAGATACGCAGTATTTT	NA	NA	TRBJ2-3	TRBV4-1
CASSFVPGQGMEGYTF	TGTGCCAGCAGTTTCGTCCCGGGACAGGGAATGGAAGGCTACACCTTC	NA	TRBD1	TRBJ1-2	TRBV27
CASSQDRQGWYEQYF	TGCGCCAGCAGCCAAGATCGACAGGGGTGGTACGAGCAGTACTTC	NA	TRBD1	TRBJ2-7	TRBV4-1
CASSLGTAETQYF	TGCGCCAGCAGCTTGGGGACAGCAGAGACCCAGTACTTC	NA	NA	TRBJ2-5	TRBV5-1
CASSRRAEFGEQFF	TGCGCCAGCAGTCGGCGGGCGGAGTTCGGAGAGCAGTTCTTC	NA	NA	TRBJ2-1	TRBV5-1
CASSLQRTQYF	TGTGCCAGCAGCTTACAGAGGACCCAGTACTTC	NA	NA	TRBJ2-5	TRBV5-6
CASSPSAGASYEQYF	TGCGCCAGCAGCCCTTCAGCGGGGGCGTCCTACGAGCAGTACTTC	NA	TRBD2	TRBJ2-7	TRBV4-3
CASKRNRGQETQYF	TGTGCCAGCAAGCGAAATCGAGGTCAAGAGACCCAGTACTTC	NA	NA	TRBJ2-5	TRBV6-5
CASSKQLASQGNNEQFF	TGTGCCAGCAGCAAGCAGCTAGCGTCGCAGGGAAACAATGAGCAGTTCTTC	NA	NA	TRBJ2-1	TRBV7-9
CASSLVALAGRLDEQFF	TGTGCCAGCAGCTTAGTAGCTCTAGCGGGGAGGTTAGATGAGCAGTTCTTC	NA	TRBD2	TRBJ2-1	TRBV7-8
CASSATGGSYEQYF	TGTGCCAGCAGTGCCACAGGTGGCTCCTACGAGCAGTACTTC	NA	NA	TRBJ2-7	TRBV25-1
CASSYSLAASTDTQYF	TGTGCCAGCAGTTACTCGTTGGCGGCTAGCACAGATACGCAGTATTTT	NA	NA	TRBJ2-3	TRBV6-2/TRBV6-3
CASSLAGAEGYGYTF	TGCGCCAGCAGCTTGGCCGGCGCGGAGGGGTATGGCTACACCTTC	NA	NA	TRBJ1-2	TRBV5-1
CASSFPTVIGTDTQYF	TGTGCCAGCAGCTTCCCGACAGTAATAGGCACAGATACGCAGTATTTT	NA	NA	TRBJ2-3	TRBV11-2
CASSGTRLGAGTNEKLFF	TGTGCCAGTAGTGGAACCCGCCTCGGAGCGGGAACTAATGAAAAACTGTTTTTT	NA	NA	TRBJ1-4	TRBV19
CASSLAVSGSGELFF	TGTGCCAGCAGCTTAGCGGTTAGCGGATCTGGGGAGCTGTTTTTT	NA	NA	TRBJ2-2	TRBV7-2
CASRFDGNYGYTF	TGTGCCAGCAGGTTCGACGGGAACTATGGCTACACCTTC	once	NA	TRBJ1-2	TRBV7-2
CASSGIRGANTEAFF	TGCGCCAGCAGCGGAATCAGGGGGGCGAACACTGAAGCTTTCTTT	NA	TRBD1	TRBJ1-1	TRBV5-1
CASSYTGGNFYGYTF	TGTGCCAGCAGCTACACAGGGGGAAATTTCTATGGCTACACCTTC	NA	TRBD1	TRBJ1-2	TRBV7-8
CASSPLIGGAYNEQFF	TGCGCCAGCAGCCCCCTTATCGGGGGGGCCTACAATGAGCAGTTCTTC	NA	TRBD2	TRBJ2-1	TRBV5-1
CASSQADTEAFF	TGTGCCAGCAGCCAAGCGGACACTGAAGCTTTCTTT	NA	NA	TRBJ1-1	TRBV9
CASSPDHRPQTMTNTEAFF	TGCGCCAGCAGCCCCGATCATCGACCCCAGACCATGACGAACACTGAAGCTTTCTTT	NA	NA	TRBJ1-1	TRBV4-1
CSVVVQGPKNTIYF	TGCAGCGTTGTTGTTCAGGGGCCGAAAAACACCATATATTTT	NA	NA	TRBJ1-3	TRBV29-1
CAWSVQGAGAEAFF	TGTGCCTGGAGTGTACAGGGGGCTGGGGCTGAAGCTTTCTTT	few	TRBD1	TRBJ1-1	TRBV30
CASSEGSRGNSGNTIYF	TGTGCCAGCAGCGAGGGGAGCAGGGGAAACTCTGGAAACACCATATATTTT	once	NA	TRBJ1-3	TRBV7-9
CASTRNTEAFF	TGTGCCAGCACAAGGAACACTGAAGCTTTCTTT	once	NA	TRBJ1-1	TRBV6-5
CASSRALTGGHDAKGQPQHF	TGTGCCAGCAGCCGGGCCCTGACAGGGGGCCATGATGCCAAGGGTCAGCCCCAGCATTTT	NA	TRBD1	TRBJ1-5	TRBV7-3
CASSLMGAGNQPQHF	TGTGCCAGCAGTTTGATGGGGGCCGGCAATCAGCCCCAGCATTTT	NA	NA	TRBJ1-5	TRBV6-5
CASAARVGTDTQYF	TGTGCCAGCGCGGCAAGGGTTGGTACAGATACGCAGTATTTT	once	NA	TRBJ2-3	TRBV28
CASSVLGRVVGNTIYF	TGTGCCAGCAGCGTATTGGGCAGGGTCGTTGGAAACACCATATATTTT	once	NA	TRBJ1-3	TRBV5-8
CASSQRETQYF	TGTGCCAGCAGCCAAAGGGAAACGCAGTATTTT	NA	NA	TRBJ2-3	TRBV3-1/TRBV3-2
CASSLKLSLAGAPEQYF	TGTGCCAGCAGCTTAAAGTTAAGCCTAGCGGGGGCTCCCGAGCAGTACTTC	NA	TRBD2	TRBJ2-7	TRBV7-9
CASSLAGRSPLHF	TGCGCCAGCAGCTTGGCCGGGCGTTCACCCCTCCACTTT	NA	NA	TRBJ1-6	TRBV5-1
CASSLVQGGNQPQHF	TGTGCCAGCAGCTTAGTTCAGGGAGGCAATCAGCCCCAGCATTTT	few	NA	TRBJ1-5	TRBV7-2
CATTTRTYEQYF	TGTGCCACCACGACACGGACCTACGAGCAGTACTTC	many	NA	TRBJ2-7	TRBV19
CASSFGTSGESYNEQFF	TGTGCCAGCAGCTTCGGGACTAGCGGGGAATCCTACAATGAGCAGTTCTTC	NA	TRBD2	TRBJ2-1	TRBV7-2
CASSRDSGTGTDTQYF	TGTGCCAGCAGCAGAGACAGTGGGACCGGCACAGATACGCAGTATTTT	NA	NA	TRBJ2-3	TRBV5-6
CASSTGERLYGYTF	TGTGCCAGCAGTACAGGCGAGCGATTATATGGCTACACCTTC	NA	NA	TRBJ1-2	TRBV28
CASSIPGPPVHRQPQHF	TGTGCCAGCAGTATTCCGGGACCCCCCGTTCACAGGCAGCCCCAGCATTTT	NA	NA	TRBJ1-5	TRBV28
CASSQGVIGRVETQYF	TGTGCCAGCAGCCAAGGTGTGATAGGCAGGGTAGAGACCCAGTACTTC	NA	NA	TRBJ2-5	TRBV3-1/TRBV3-2
CASSGDRGVYEQYF	TGCGCCAGCAGCGGCGACAGGGGGGTTTACGAGCAGTACTTC	few	TRBD1	TRBJ2-7	TRBV5-1
CAWSNLGTGGGEQYF	TGTGCCTGGAGCAATTTAGGGACAGGGGGCGGCGAGCAGTACTTC	few	TRBD1	TRBJ2-7	TRBV30
CASSNRVGDGYTF	TGTGCCAGCAGCAACAGGGTAGGGGATGGCTACACCTTC	few	NA	TRBJ1-2	TRBV5-5
CASSSGSSGATDTQYF	TGCGCCAGCAGCTCCGGGTCTAGCGGGGCCACAGATACGCAGTATTTT	NA	TRBD2	TRBJ2-3	TRBV5-1
CASSQRVEDTQYF	TGCGCCAGCAGCCAACGCGTAGAAGATACGCAGTATTTT	once	NA	TRBJ2-3	TRBV4-1
CASSEGQGIGDGYTF	TGTGCCAGCAGCGAGGGACAGGGGATAGGAGATGGCTACACCTTC	NA	TRBD1	TRBJ1-2	TRBV2
CASSVVFSGGANTGELFF	TGTGCCAGCAGCGTAGTTTTTAGCGGGGGCGCGAACACCGGGGAGCTGTTTTTT	NA	TRBD2	TRBJ2-2	TRBV9
CAWSVKTLSTGNTIYF	TGTGCCTGGAGTGTAAAAACACTCTCGACTGGAAACACCATATATTTT	NA	NA	TRBJ1-3	TRBV30
CAWSVSPVRSPLHF	TGTGCCTGGAGTGTAAGTCCCGTACGGTCACCCCTCCACTTT	few	NA	TRBJ1-6	TRBV30
CASSYGTGELFF	TGTGCCAGCAGTTACGGGACAGGGGAGCTGTTTTTT	few	NA	TRBJ2-2	TRBV6-6
CASSDRTKISYNEQFF	TGCGCCAGCAGTGACCGGACTAAAATCTCCTACAATGAGCAGTTCTTC	NA	NA	TRBJ2-1	TRBV10-1
CASSLRQGGQPQHF	TGTGCCAGCAGCCTAAGACAGGGTGGACAGCCCCAGCATTTT	few	TRBD1	TRBJ1-5	TRBV28
CASSPSRQVSYQETQYF	TGTGCCAGCAGCCCTTCTCGGCAGGTTTCGTACCAAGAGACCCAGTACTTC	NA	NA	TRBJ2-5	TRBV5-6
CASSVSGATQNEQFF	TGTGCCAGCAGCGTTAGCGGGGCGACACAAAATGAGCAGTTCTTC	NA	TRBD2	TRBJ2-1	TRBV9
CAISDKVDGYTF	TGTGCCATCAGTGACAAGGTGGATGGCTACACCTTC	once	NA	TRBJ1-2	TRBV10-3
CASSSRAGNNEKLFF	TGCGCCAGCAGCTCCCGTGCAGGGAATAATGAAAAACTGTTTTTT	NA	NA	TRBJ1-4	TRBV5-1
CASSPTGVVQNIQYF	TGTGCCAGCAGCCCGACAGGGGTCGTGCAAAACATTCAGTACTTC	once	TRBD1	TRBJ2-4	TRBV11-2